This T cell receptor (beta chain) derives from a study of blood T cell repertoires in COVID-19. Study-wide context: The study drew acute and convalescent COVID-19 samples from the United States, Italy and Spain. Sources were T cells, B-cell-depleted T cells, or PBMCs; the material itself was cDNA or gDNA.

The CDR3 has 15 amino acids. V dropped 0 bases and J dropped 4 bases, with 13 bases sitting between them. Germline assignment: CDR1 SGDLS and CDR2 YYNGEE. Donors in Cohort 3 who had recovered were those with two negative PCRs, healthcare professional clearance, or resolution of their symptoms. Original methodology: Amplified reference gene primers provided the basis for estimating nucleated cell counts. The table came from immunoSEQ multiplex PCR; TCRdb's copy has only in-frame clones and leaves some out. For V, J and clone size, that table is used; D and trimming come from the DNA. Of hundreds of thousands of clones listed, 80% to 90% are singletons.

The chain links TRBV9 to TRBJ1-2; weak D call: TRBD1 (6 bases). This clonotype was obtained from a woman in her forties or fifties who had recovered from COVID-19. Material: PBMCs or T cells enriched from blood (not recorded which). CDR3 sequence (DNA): TGTGCCAGCAGCGTAGCACAGGGTGGGGCCTATGGCTACACCTTC. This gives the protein CASSVAQGGAYGYTF.